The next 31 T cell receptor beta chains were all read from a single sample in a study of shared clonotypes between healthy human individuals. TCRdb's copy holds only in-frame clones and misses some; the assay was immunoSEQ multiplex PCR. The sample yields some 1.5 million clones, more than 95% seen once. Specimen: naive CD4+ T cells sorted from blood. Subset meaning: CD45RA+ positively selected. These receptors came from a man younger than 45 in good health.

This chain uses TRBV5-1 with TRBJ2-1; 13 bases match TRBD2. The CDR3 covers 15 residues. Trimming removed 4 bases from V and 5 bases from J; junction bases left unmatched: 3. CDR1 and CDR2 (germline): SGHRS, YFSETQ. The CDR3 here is CASSPGLAGNNEQFF. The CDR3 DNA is TGCGCCAGCAGCCCGGGACTAGCGGGGAACAATGAGCAGTTCTTC.

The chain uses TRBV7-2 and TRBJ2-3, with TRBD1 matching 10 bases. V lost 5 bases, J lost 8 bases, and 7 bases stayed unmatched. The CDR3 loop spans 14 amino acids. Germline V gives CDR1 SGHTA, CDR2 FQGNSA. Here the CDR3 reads CASSPGTGAVTQYF. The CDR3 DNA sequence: TGTGCCAGCAGCCCCGGGACAGGGGCAGTTACGCAGTATTTT.

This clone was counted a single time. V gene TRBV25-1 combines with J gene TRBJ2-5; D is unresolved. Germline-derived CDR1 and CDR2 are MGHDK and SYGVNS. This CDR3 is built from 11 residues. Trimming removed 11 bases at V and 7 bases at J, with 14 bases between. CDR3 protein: CASKLTGTQYF. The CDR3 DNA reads TGTGCCTCCAAGCTCACCGGGACCCAGTACTTC.

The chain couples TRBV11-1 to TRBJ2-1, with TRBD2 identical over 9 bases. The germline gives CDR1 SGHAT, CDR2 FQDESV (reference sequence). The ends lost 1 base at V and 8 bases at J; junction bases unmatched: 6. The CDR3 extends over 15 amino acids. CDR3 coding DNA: TGTGCCAGCAGCTTAGATAGCGGGAGTTACCATGAGCAGTTCTTC. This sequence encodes CASSLDSGSYHEQFF.

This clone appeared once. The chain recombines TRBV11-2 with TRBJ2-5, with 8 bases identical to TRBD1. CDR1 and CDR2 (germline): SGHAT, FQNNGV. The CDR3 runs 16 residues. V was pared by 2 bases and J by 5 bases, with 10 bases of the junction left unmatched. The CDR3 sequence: CASSLRDRGRWETQYF. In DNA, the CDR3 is TGTGCCAGCAGCTTAAGAGACAGGGGTAGATGGGAGACCCAGTACTTC.

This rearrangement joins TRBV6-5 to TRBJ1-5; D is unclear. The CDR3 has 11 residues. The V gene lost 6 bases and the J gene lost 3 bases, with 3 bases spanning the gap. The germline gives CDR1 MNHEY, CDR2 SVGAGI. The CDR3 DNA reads TGTGCCAGCAGATACAATCAGCCCCAGCATTTT. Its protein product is CASRYNQPQHF.

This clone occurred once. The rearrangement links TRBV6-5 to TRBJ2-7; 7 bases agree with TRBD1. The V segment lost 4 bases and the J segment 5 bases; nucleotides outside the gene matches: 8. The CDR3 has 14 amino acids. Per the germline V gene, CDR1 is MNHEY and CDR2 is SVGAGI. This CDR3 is CASSFGTVKDEQYF. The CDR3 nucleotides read TGTGCCAGCAGTTTCGGGACAGTTAAGGACGAGCAGTACTTC.

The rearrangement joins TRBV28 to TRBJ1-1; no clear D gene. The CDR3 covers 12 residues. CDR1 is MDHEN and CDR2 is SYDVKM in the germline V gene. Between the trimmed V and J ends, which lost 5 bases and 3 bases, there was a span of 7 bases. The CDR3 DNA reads TGTGCCAGCAGTATGCGGCACACTGAAGCTTTCTTT. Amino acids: CASSMRHTEAFF.

CDR3 nucleotides: TGTGCCAGCAGCCTCCGGCGGGGACTAGCGGGAGGACAGCGGGCGTTAAATGAGCAGTTCTTC. Translation gives CASSLRRGLAGGQRALNEQFF. The chain joins TRBV2 to TRBJ2-1; 15 bases are a match to TRBD2. Germline lookup yields CDR1 SNHLY and CDR2 FYNNEI. The CDR3 length is 21 residues. The V segment lost 6 bases and the J segment 7 bases; nucleotides outside the gene matches: 22.

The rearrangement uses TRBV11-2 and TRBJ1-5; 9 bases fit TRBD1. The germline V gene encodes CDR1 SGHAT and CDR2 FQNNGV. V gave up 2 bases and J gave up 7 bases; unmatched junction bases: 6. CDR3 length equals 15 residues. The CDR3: CASSLTGQGGQPQHF. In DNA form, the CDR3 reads TGTGCCAGCAGCTTAACGGGACAGGGTGGACAGCCCCAGCATTTT.

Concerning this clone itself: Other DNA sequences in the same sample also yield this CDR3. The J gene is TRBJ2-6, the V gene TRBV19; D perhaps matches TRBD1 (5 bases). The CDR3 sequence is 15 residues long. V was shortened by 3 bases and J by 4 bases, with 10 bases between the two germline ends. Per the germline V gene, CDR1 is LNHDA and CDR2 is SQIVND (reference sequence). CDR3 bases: TGTGCCAGTAGTATTCAGGGTTCCGGGGCCAACGTCCTGACTTTC. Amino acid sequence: CASSIQGSGANVLTF.

The CDR3 region has the DNA TGTGCCAGCCCAGATCTAGTCACAGATACGCAGTATTTT. Amino acids: CASPDLVTDTQYF. The V gene is TRBV7-2, the J gene TRBJ2-3; no definite D call. V was shortened by 8 bases and J by 2 bases, with 11 bases between the two germline ends. CDR3 length equals 13 residues. CDR1 and CDR2 (germline): SGHTA, FQGNSA.

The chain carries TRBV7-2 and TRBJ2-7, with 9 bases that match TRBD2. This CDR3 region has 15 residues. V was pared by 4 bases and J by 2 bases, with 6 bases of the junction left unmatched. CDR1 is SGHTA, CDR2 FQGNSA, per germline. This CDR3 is CASSSGLATTYEQYF. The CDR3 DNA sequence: TGTGCCAGCAGCTCAGGACTAGCGACGACCTACGAGCAGTACTTC.

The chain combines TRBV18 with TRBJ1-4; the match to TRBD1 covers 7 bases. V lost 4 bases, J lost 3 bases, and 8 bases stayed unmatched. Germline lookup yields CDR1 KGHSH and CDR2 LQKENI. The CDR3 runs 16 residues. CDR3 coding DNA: TGTGCCAGCTCACATCGAACAGGGGAATCTAATGAAAAACTGTTTTTT. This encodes CASSHRTGESNEKLFF. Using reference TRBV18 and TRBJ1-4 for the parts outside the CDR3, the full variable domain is NAGVMQNPRHLVRRRGQEARLRCSPMKGHSHVYWYRQLPEEGLKFMVYLQKENIIDESGMPKERFSAEFPKEGPSILRIQQVVRGDSAAYFCASSHRTGESNEKLFFGSGTQLSVL.

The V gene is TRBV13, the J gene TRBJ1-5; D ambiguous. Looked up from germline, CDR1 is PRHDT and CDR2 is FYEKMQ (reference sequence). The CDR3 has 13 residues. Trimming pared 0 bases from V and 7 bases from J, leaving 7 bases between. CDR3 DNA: TGTGCCAGCAGCTTAGGTTCGGGGCAGCCCCAGCATTTT. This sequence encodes CASSLGSGQPQHF.

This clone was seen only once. CDR3 loop: CASSLEDSSGNTIYF. As DNA, the CDR3 is TGTGCCAGCAGCTTAGAGGACAGCTCTGGAAACACCATATATTTT. V and J are TRBV11-2 and TRBJ1-3, with a possible D match to TRBD1 (6 bases). V lost 0 bases to trimming and J lost 0 bases, with 6 bases between them. This CDR3 has 15 amino acids. Germline lookup yields CDR1 SGHAT and CDR2 FQNNGV. The whole variable domain, remainder taken from reference TRBV11-2 and TRBJ1-3, is EAGVAQSPRYKIIEKRQSVAFWCNPISGHATLYWYQQILGQGPKLLIQFQNNGVVDDSQLPKDRFSAERLKGVDSTLKIQPAKLEDSAVYLCASSLEDSSGNTIYFGEGSWLTVV.

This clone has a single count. CDR3: CASSTRQGETQYF. CDR3 sequence (DNA): TGTGCCAGCAGCACCCGACAGGGGGAGACCCAGTACTTC. The chain carries TRBV7-9 and TRBJ2-5, with 8 positions matching TRBD1. Germline V CDR1 and CDR2: SEHNR, FQNEAQ (reference sequence). The CDR3 extends over 13 amino acids. The junction had 4 bases not matched to a gene; V was cut back by 5 bases and J by 5 bases. Full variable domain (remainder filled in from reference TRBV7-9 and TRBJ2-5): DTGVSQNPRHKITKRGQNVTFRCDPISEHNRLYWYRQTLGQGPEFLTYFQNEAQLEKSRLLSDRFSAERPKGSFSTLEIQRTEQGDSAMYLCASSTRQGETQYFGPGTRLLVL.

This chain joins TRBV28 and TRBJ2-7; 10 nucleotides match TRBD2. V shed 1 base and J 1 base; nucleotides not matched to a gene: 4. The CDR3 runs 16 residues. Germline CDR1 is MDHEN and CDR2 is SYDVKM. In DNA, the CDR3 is TGTGCCAGCAGTTTATTTGCTAGCGGGAGATCCTACGAGCAGTACTTC. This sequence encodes CASSLFASGRSYEQYF.

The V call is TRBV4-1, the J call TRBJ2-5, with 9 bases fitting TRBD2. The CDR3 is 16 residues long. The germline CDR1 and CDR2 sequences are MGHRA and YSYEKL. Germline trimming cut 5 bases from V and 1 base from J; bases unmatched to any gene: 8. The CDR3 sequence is CASSKGGLATQETQYF. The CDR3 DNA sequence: TGCGCCAGCAGCAAGGGGGGACTAGCCACCCAAGAGACCCAGTACTTC.

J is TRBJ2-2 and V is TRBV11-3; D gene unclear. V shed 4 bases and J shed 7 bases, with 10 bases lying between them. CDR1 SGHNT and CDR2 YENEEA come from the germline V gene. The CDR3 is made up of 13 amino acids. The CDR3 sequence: CASSSALGGELFF. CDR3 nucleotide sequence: TGTGCCAGCAGCTCCGCCCTGGGCGGGGAGCTGTTTTTT. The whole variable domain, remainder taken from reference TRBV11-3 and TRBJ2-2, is EAGVVQSPRYKIIEKKQPVAFWCNPISGHNTLYWYLQNLGQGPELLIRYENEEAVDDSQLPKDRFSAERLKGVDSTLKIQPAELGDSAVYLCASSSALGGELFFGEGSRLTVL.

The CDR3 region has the DNA TGTGCCAGCAGCACCGCTAGCGGGAGAGGAGCCAACAATGAGCAGTTCTTC. Its translation is CASSTASGRGANNEQFF. The chain has TRBV21-1 and TRBJ2-1; the D call in the table, TRBD2, was not verified against the DNA. TRBV21-1 is a documented pseudogene. The CDR3 covers 17 residues.

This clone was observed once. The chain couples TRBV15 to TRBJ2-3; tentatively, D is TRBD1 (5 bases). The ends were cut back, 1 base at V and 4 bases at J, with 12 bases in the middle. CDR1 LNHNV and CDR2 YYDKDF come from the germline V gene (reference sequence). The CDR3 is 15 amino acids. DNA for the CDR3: TGTGCCACCAGCAGAGGTGGGGCTGTGGCAGATACGCAGTATTTT. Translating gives CATSRGGAVADTQYF.

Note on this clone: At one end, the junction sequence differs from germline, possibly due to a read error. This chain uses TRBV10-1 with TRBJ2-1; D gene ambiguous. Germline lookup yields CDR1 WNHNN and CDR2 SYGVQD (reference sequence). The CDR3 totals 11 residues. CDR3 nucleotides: TGCGCCAGCGGTGACTACAATGAGCAGTTCTTC. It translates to CASGDYNEQFF.

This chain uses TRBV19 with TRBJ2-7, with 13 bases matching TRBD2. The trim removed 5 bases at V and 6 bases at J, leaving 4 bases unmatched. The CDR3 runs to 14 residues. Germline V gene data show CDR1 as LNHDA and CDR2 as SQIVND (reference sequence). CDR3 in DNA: TGTGCCAGTAGTCGACTAGCGGGAGGTCCCGAGCAGTACTTC. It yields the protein CASSRLAGGPEQYF. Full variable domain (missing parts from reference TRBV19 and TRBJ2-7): DGGITQSPKYLFRKEGQNVTLSCEQNLNHDAMYWYRQDPGQGLRLIYYSQIVNDFQKGDIAEGYSVSREKKESFPLTVTSAQKNPTAFYLCASSRLAGGPEQYFGPGTRLTVT.

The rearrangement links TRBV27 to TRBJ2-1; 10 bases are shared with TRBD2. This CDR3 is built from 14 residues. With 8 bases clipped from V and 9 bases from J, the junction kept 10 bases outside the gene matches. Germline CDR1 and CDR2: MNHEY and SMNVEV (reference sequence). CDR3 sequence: CASRQSLAGVEQFF. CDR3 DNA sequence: TGTGCCAGCCGGCAAAGCCTAGCGGGAGTTGAGCAGTTCTTC.

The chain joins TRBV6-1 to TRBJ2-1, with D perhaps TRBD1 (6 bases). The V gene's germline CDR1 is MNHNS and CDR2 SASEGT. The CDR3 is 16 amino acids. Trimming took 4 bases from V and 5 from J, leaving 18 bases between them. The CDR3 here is CASSGNRDPRDNEQFF. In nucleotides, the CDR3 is TGTGCCAGCAGTGGGAACAGGGACCCACGGGACAATGAGCAGTTCTTC.

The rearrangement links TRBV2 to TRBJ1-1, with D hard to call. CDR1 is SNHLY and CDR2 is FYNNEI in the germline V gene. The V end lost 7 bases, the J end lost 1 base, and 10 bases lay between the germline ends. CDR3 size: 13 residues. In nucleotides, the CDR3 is TGTGCCAGCATTAGGGATAAGAACACTGAAGCTTTCTTT. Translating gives CASIRDKNTEAFF.

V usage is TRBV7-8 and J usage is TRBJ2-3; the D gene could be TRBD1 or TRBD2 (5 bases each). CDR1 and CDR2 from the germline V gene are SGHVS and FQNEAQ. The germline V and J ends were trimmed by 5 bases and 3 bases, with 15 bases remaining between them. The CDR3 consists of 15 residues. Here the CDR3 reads CASSQPGPGTDTQYF. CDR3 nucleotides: TGTGCCAGCAGCCAACCGGGACCGGGAACAGATACGCAGTATTTT.

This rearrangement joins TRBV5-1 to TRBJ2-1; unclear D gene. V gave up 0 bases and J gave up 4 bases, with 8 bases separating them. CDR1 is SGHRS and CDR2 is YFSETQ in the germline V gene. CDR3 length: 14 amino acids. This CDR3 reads CASSLGEIYNEQFF. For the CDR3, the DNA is TGCGCCAGCAGCTTGGGAGAAATATACAATGAGCAGTTCTTC.

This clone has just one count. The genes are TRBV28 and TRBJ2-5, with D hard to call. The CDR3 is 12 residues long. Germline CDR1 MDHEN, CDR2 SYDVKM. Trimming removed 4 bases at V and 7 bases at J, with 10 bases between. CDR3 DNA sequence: TGTGCCAGCAGTTCCGTCGATTGGACCCAGTACTTC. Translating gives CASSSVDWTQYF. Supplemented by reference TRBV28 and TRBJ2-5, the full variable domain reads DVKVTQSSRYLVKRTGEKVFLECVQDMDHENMFWYRQDPGLGLRLIYFSYDVKMKEKGDIPEGYSVSREKKERFSLILESASTNQTSMYLCASSSVDWTQYFGPGTRLLVL.

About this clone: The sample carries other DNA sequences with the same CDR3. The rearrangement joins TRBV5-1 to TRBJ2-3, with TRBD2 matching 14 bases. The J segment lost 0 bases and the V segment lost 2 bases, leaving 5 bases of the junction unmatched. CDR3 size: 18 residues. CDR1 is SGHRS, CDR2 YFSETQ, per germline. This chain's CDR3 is CASSFGLAGGISTDTQYF. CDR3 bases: TGCGCCAGCAGCTTCGGACTAGCGGGAGGAATAAGCACAGATACGCAGTATTTT.